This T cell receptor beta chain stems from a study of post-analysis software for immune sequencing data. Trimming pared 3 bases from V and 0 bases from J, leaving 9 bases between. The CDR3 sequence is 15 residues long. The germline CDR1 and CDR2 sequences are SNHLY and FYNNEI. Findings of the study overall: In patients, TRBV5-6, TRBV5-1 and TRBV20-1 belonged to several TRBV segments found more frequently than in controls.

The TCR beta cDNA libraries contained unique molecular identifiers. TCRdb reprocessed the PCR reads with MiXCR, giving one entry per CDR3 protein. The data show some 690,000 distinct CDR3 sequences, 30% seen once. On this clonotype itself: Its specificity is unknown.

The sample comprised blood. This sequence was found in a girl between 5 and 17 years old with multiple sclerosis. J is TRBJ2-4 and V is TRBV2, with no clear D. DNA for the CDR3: TGTGCCAGCAGTGACGTACTTCTAGCCAAAAACATTCAGTACTTC. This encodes CASSDVLLAKNIQYF.